The present T cell receptor (beta chain) was sequenced within a study of shared clonotypes between healthy human individuals. Study conclusions and caveats: Between four donors, naive CD4 clonotypes were shared at a level of about 5%. Only blood underwent sampling, and tissue repertoires likely differ. The donor pool, a small one, limited the genetic and exposure-history diversity represented. Rarefaction exposed incomplete sorted-subset sequencing despite large depth.

The assay was immunoSEQ multiplex PCR, and TCRdb's table has in-frame clones only and misses some. Seen here are about 2.4 million clones, roughly 93% observed once, and the top ten hold about 0.34%. Trimming at V came to 3 bases and at J to 9 bases, leaving 3 bases not matched to a gene. CDR1 is SGHTA and CDR2 is FQGNSA in the germline V gene. This CDR3 is 12 amino acids long. A note on this clone: What it binds is not known.

The TCR comes from a man aged 18 to 35 in good health. Some clones in this sample may be carry-over from other donors' samples. Sequenced input: naive CD4+ T cells from PBMCs. Subset indicated: CD45RA+ positively selected. The J gene is TRBJ2-7, the V gene TRBV7-2; 9 positions match TRBD2. The CDR3 is CASSFGTSLQYF. The CDR3, as DNA: TGTGCCAGCAGCTTCGGGACTAGCTTGCAGTACTTC.